This note documents a single T cell receptor beta chain sequence. The CDR3 is 15 amino acids. Trimming pared 7 bases from V and 0 bases from J, leaving 15 bases between. The germline gives CDR1 MDHEN, CDR2 SYDVKM. This specimen comes from a study of control samples from healthy donors and cancer patients. The protocol was immunoSEQ multiplex PCR, while the TCRdb copy is restricted to in-frame clones and leaves out a portion. Altogether approximately 69,000 clones are present, around nine tenths being singletons, with the ten largest covering roughly 6%. Sequenced input: PBMCs. The rearrangement links TRBV28 to TRBJ1-1; the D gene is possibly TRBD1 (6 bases). The source of this sequence is a man aged 55 to 70 with colorectal cancer. This CDR3 is CASTPPGGMNTEAFF. CDR3 nucleotide sequence: TGTGCCAGCACCCCACCTGGGGGCATGAACACTGAAGCTTTCTTT.